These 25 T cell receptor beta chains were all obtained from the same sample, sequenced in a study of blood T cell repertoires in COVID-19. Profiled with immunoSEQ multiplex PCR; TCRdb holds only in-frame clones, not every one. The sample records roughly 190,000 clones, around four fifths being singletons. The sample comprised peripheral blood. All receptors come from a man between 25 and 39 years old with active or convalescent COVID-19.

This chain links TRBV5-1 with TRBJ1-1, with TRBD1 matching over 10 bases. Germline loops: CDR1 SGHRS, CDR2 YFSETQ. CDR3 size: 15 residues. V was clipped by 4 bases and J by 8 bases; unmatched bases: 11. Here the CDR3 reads CASSRGTGDVGEAFF. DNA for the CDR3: TGCGCCAGCAGCCGGGGGACAGGGGATGTAGGGGAAGCTTTCTTT.

CDR3 coding DNA: TGTGCCAGCAGCTTAGCGCTCCCCGCGGGGGGACCCCAAGAGACCCAGTACTTC. Protein sequence: CASSLALPAGGPQETQYF. V is TRBV7-8 and J is TRBJ2-5, with 8 nucleotides matching TRBD2. The CDR3 has 18 residues. Germline CDR1 SGHVS, CDR2 FQNEAQ. V shed 0 bases, J shed 1 base, and the junction held 10 bases outside the gene matches.

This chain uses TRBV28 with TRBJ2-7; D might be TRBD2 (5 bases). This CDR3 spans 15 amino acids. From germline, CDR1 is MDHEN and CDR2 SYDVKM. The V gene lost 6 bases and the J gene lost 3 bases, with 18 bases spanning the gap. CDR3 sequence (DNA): TGTGCCAGCAGCCTCACCAGGTGGGAGATCTACGAGCAGTACGTC. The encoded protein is CASSLTRWEIYEQYV.

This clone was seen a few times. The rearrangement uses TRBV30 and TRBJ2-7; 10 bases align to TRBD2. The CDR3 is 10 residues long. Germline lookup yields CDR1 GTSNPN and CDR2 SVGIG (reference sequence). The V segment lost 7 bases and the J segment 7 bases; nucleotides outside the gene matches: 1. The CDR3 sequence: CASGLAEQYF. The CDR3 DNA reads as TGTGCCTCGGGACTAGCGGAGCAGTACTTC.

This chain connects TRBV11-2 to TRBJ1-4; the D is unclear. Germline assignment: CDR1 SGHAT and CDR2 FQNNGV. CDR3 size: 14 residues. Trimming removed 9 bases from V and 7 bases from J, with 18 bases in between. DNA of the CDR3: TGTGCCAGTAAATCTGCTAATACGGGTGAAAAACTGTTTTTT. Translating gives CASKSANTGEKLFF.

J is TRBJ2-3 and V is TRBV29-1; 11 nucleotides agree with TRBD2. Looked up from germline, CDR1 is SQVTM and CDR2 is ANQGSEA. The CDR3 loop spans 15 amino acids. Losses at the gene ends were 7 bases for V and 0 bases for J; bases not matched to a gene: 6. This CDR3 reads CSATPSGRSTDTQYF. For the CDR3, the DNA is TGCAGCGCGACCCCTAGCGGGAGGAGCACAGATACGCAGTATTTT.

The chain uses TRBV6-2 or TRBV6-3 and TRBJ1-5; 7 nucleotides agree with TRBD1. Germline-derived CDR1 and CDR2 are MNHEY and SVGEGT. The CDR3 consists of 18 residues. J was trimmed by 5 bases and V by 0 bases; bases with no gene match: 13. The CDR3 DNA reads TGTGCCAGCAGTTACTCGAGCGTGCGCACAGGGGAGTATCAGCCCCAGCATTTT. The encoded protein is CASSYSSVRTGEYQPQHF.

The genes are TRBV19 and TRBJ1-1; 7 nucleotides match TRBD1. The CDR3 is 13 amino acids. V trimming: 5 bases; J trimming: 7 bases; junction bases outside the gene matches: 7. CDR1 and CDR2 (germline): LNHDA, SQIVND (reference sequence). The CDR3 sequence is CASSAQGTLEAFF. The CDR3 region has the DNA TGTGCCAGTAGTGCACAGGGGACACTTGAAGCTTTCTTT.

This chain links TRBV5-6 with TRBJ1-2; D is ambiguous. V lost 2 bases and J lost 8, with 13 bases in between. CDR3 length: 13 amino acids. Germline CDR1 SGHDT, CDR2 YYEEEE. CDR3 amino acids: CASSFGELGGYTF. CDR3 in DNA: TGTGCCAGCAGCTTTGGGGAGTTGGGGGGCTACACCTTC.

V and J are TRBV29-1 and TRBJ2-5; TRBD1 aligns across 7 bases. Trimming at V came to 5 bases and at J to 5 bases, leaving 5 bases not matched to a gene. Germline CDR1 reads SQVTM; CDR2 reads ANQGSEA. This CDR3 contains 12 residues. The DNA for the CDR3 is TGCAGCGTTCGACAGGGTCGGGAGACCCAGTACTTC. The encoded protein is CSVRQGRETQYF.

The CDR3 loop reads CASSPLIQTYEQYF. For the CDR3, the DNA is TGTGCCAGTAGTCCCCTGATACAAACCTACGAGCAGTACTTC. This chain joins TRBV19 and TRBJ2-7; D gene ambiguous. Trimming removed 5 bases from V and 2 bases from J, with 13 bases in between. The CDR3 has 14 residues. Germline assignment: CDR1 LNHDA and CDR2 SQIVND (reference sequence).

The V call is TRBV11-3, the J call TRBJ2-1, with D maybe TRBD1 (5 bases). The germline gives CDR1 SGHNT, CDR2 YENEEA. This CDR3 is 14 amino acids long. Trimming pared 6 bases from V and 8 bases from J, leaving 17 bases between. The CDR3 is CASRVGSRVDEQFF. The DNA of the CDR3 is TGTGCCAGCAGAGTCGGTAGCAGGGTCGATGAGCAGTTCTTC.

CDR3 coding DNA: TGTGCCAGCAGTTTCCCGGGCAGGGGGCTTCGAGGTGAGCAGTTCTTC. This gives the protein CASSFPGRGLRGEQFF. The V and J genes are TRBV27 and TRBJ2-1; TRBD1 agrees at 8 bases. V shed 3 bases, J shed 9 bases, and the junction held 13 bases outside the gene matches. The CDR3 extends over 16 amino acids. Germline CDR1 MNHEY, CDR2 SMNVEV (reference sequence).

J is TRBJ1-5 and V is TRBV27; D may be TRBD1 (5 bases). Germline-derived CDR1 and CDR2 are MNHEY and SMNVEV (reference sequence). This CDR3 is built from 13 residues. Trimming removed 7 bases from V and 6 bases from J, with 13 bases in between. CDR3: CASTGYGGQPQHF. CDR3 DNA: TGTGCCAGCACAGGGTACGGCGGTCAGCCCCAGCATTTT.

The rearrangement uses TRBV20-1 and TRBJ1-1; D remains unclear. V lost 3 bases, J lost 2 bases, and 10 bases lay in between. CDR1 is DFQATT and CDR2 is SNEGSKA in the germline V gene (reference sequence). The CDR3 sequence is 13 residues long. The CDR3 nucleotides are TGCAGTGCTAGTCTTGTCAGTAACACTGAAGCTTTCTTT. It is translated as CSASLVSNTEAFF.

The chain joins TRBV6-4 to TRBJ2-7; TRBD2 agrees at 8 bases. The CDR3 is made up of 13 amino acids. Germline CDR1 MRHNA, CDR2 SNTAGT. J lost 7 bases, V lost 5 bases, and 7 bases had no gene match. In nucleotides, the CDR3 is TGTGCCAGCAGTCCCGGGACTAGTTTAGAGCAGTACTTC. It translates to CASSPGTSLEQYF.

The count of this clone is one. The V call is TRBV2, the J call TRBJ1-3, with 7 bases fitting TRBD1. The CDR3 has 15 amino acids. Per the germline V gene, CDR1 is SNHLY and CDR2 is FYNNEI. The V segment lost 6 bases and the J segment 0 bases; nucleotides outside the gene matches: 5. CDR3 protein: CASRLGTDSGNTIYF. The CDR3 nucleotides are TGTGCCAGCAGACTCGGGACAGACTCTGGAAACACCATATATTTT.

CDR3 sequence (DNA): TGTGCCAGCAGCTTAGGGACAGGGCGCGAAAAACTGTTTTTT. It yields the protein CASSLGTGREKLFF. The chain carries TRBV7-2 and TRBJ1-4, with TRBD1 identical over 8 bases. Trimming took 1 base from V and 8 from J; bases not matched to a gene: 3. Germline lookup yields CDR1 SGHTA and CDR2 FQGNSA. This CDR3 has 14 amino acids.

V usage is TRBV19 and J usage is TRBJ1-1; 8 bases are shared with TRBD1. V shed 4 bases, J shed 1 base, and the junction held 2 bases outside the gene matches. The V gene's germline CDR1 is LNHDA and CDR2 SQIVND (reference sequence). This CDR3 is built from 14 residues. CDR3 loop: CASSRDRRNTEAFF. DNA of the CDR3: TGTGCCAGTAGTAGGGACAGGAGGAACACTGAAGCTTTCTTT.

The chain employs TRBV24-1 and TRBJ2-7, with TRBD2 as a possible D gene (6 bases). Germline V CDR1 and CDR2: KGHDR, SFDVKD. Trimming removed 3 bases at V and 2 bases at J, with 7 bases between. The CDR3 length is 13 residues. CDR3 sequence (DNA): TGTGCCACCAGTGATGGAGGGACCTACGAGCAGTACTTC. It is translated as CATSDGGTYEQYF.

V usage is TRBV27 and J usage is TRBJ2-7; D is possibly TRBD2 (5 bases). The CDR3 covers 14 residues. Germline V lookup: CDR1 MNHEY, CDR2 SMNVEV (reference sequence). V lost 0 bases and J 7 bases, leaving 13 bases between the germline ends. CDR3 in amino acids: CASSLSSRTGEQYF. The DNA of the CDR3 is TGTGCCAGCAGTTTATCGAGCCGAACGGGGGAGCAGTACTTC.

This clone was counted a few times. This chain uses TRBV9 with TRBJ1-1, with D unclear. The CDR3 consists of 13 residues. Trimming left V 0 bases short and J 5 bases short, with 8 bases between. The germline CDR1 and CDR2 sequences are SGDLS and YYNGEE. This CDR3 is CASSVAAQTEAFF. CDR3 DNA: TGTGCCAGCAGCGTAGCTGCACAGACTGAAGCTTTCTTT.

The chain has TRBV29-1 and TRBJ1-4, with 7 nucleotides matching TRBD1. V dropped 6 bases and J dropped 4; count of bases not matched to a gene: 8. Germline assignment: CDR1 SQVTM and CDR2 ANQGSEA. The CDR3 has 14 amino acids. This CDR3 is CSVITGVGNEKLFF. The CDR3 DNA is TGCAGCGTAATAACAGGGGTCGGTAATGAAAAACTGTTTTTT.

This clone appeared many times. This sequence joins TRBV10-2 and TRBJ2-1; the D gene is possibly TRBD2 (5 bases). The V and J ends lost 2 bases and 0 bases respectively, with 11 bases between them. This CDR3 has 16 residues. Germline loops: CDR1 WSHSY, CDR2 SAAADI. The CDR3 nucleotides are TGCGCCAGCAGTGAGCCCGGGGAGAGCTCCTACAATGAGCAGTTCTTC. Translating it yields CASSEPGESSYNEQFF.

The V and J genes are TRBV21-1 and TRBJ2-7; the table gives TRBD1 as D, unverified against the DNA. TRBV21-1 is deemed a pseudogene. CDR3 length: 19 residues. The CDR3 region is CASPDWTVLKGTGGYEQYV. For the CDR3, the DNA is TGTGCCAGCCCCGATTGGACTGTATTGAAGGGGACAGGGGGCTACGAGCAGTACGTC.